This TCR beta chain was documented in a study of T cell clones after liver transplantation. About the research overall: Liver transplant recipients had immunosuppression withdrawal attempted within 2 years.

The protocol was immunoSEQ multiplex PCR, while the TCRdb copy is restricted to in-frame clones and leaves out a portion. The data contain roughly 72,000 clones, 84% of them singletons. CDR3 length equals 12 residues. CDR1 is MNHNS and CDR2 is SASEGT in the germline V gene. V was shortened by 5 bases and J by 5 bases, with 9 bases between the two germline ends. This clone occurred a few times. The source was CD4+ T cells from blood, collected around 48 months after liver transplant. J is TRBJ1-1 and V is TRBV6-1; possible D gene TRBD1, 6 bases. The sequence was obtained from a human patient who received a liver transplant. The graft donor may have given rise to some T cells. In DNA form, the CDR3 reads TGTGCCAGCAGTACAGGGAAGACTGAAGCTTTCTTT. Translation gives CASSTGKTEAFF.